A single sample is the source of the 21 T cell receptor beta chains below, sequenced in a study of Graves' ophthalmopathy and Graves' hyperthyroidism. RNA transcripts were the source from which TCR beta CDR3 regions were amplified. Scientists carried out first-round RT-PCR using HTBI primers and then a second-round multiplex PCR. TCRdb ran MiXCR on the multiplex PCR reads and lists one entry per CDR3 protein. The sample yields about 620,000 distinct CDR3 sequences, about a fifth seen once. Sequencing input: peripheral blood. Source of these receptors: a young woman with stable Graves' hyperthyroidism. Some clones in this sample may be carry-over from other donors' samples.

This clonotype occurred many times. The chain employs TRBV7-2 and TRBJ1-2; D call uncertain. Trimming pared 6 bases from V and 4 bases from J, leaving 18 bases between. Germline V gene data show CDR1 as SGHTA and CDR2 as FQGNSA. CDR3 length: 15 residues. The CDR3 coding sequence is TGTGCCAGCAGGCCAAGGCCCACAGAGGCCTATGGCTACACCTTC. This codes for CASRPRPTEAYGYTF. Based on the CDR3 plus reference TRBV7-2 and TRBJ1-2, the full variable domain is GAGVSQSPSNKVTEKGKDVELRCDPISGHTALYWYRQSLGQGLEFLIYFQGNSAPDKSGLPSDRFSAERTGGSVSTLTIQRTQQEDSAVYLCASRPRPTEAYGYTFGSGTRLTVV.

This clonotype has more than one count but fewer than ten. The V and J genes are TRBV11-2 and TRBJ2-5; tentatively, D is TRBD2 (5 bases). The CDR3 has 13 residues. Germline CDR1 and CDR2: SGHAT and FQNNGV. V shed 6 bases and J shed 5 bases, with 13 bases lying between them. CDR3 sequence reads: CASRASGWETQYF. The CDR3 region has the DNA TGTGCCAGCAGGGCCTCGGGATGGGAGACCCAGTACTTC.

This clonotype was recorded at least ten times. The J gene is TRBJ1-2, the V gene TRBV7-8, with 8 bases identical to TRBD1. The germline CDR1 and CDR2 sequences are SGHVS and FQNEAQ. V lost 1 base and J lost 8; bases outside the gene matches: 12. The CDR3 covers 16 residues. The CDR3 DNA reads TGTGCCAGCAGCTTAGACTCGGTGGCAGGGGGCTACGGCTACACCTTC. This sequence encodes CASSLDSVAGGYGYTF. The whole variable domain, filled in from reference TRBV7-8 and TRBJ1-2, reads GAGVSQSPRYKVAKRGQDVALRCDPISGHVSLFWYQQALGQGPEFLTYFQNEAQLDKSGLPSDRFFAERPEGSVSTLKIQRTQQEDSAVYLCASSLDSVAGGYGYTFGSGTRLTVV.

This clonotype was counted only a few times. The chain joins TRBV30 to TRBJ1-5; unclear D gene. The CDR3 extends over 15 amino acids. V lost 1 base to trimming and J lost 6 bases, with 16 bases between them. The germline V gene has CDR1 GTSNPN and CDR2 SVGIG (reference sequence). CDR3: CAWSDDGRAGQPQHF. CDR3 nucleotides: TGTGCCTGGAGTGACGACGGAAGAGCAGGTCAGCCCCAGCATTTT. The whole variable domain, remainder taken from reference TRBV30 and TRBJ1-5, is SQTIHQWPATLVQPVGSPLSLECTVEGTSNPNLYWYRQAAGRGLQLLFYSVGIGQISSEVPQNLSASRPQDRQFILSSKKLLLSDSGFYLCAWSDDGRAGQPQHFGDGTRLSIL.

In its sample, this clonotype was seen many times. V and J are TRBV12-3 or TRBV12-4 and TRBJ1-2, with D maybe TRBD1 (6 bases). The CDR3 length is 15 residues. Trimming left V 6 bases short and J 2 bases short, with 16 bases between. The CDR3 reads CASSPLNTGNYGYTF. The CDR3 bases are TGTGCCAGCAGCCCACTAAATACAGGGAACTATGGCTACACCTTC.

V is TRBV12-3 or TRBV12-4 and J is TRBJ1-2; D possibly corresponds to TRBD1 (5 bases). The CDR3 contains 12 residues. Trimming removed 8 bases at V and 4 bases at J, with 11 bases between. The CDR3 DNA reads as TGTGCCAGCGCCGGGACTGCCTATGGCTACACCTTC. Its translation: CASAGTAYGYTF.

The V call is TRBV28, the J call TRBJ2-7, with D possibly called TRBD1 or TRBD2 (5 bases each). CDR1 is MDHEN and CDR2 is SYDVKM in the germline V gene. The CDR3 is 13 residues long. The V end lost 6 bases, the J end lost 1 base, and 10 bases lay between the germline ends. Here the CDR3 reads CASRRQRSYEQYF. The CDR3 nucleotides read TGTGCCAGCAGACGACAGCGGTCCTACGAGCAGTACTTC.

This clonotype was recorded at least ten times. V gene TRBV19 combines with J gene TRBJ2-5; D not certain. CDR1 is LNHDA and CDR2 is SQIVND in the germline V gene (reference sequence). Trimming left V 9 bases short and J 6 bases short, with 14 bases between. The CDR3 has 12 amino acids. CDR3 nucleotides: TGTGCCAGAGGAGCCTCTCCCCAGACCCAGTACTTC. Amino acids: CARGASPQTQYF.

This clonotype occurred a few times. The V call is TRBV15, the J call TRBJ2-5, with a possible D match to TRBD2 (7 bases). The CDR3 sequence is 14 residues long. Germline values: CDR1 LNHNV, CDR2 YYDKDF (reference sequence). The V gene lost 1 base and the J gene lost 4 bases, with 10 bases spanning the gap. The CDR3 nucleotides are TGTGCCACCAGCAGAGGGGGGGGCCGAGAGACCCAGTACTTC. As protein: CATSRGGGRETQYF.

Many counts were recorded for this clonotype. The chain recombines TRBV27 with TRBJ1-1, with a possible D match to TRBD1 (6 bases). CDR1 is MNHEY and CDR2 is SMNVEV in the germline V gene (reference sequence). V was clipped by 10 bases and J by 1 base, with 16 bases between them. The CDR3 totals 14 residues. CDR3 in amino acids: CATTIRGPNTEAFF. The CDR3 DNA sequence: TGTGCCACCACTATCCGGGGGCCGAACACTGAAGCTTTCTTT.

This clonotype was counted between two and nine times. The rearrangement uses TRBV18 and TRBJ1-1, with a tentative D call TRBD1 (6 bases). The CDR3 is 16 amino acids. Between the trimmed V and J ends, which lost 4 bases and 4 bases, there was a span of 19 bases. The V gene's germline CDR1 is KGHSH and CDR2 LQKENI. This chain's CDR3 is CASSLTREGGGTEAFF. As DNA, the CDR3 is TGTGCCAGCTCACTAACCAGGGAGGGGGGAGGCACTGAAGCTTTCTTT.

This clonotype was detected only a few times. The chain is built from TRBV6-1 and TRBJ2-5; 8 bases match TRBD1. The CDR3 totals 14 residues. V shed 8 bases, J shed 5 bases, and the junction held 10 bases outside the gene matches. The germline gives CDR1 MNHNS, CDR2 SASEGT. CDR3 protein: CASGRAGGQETQYF. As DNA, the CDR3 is TGTGCCAGCGGCAGGGCAGGGGGCCAGGAGACCCAGTACTTC.

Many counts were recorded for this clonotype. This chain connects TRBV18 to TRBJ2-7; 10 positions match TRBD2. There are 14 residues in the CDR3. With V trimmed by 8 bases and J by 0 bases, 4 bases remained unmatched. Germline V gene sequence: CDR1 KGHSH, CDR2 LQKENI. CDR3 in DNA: TGTGCCAGCAGTCCTAGCGGGAGCTCCTACGAGCAGTACTTC. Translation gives CASSPSGSSYEQYF.

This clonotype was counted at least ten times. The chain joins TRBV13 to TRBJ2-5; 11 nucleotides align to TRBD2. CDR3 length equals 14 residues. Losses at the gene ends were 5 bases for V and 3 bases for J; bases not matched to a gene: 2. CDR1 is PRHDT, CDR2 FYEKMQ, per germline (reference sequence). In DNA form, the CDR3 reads TGTGCCAGCAGCGGGGGACTAGCGGAAGAGACCCAGTACTTC. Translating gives CASSGGLAEETQYF.

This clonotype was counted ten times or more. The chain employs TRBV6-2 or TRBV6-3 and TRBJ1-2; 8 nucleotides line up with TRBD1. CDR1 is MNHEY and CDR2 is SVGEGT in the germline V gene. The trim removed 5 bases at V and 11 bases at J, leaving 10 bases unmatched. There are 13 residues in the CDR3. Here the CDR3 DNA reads TGTGCCAGCAGTGGGGCTTGGGACAGGATGTACACCTTC. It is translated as CASSGAWDRMYTF.

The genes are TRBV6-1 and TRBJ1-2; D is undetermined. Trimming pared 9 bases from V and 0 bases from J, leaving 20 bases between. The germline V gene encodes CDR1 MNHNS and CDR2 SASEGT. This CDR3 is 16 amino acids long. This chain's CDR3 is CASFTRVEATNYGYTF. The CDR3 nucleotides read TGTGCCAGTTTTACGAGGGTGGAGGCTACTAACTATGGCTACACCTTC.

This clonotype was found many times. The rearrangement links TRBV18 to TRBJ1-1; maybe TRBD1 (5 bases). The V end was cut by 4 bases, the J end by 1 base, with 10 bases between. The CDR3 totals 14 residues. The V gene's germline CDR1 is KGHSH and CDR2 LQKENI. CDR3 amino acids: CASSRDSPNTEAFF. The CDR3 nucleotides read TGTGCCAGCTCACGCGACAGCCCGAACACTGAAGCTTTCTTT.

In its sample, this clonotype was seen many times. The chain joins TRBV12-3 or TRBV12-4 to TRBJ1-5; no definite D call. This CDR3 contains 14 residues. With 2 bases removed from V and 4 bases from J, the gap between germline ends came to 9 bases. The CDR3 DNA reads TGTGCCAGCAGTTTAAGGTCAACTAATCAGCCCCAGCATTTT. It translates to CASSLRSTNQPQHF.

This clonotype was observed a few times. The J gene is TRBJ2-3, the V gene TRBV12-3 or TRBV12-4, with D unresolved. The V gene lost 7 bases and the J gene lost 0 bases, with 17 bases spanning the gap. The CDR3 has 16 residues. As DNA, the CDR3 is TGTGCCAGCACCTCGGGCCCCCGGTCTAGCACAGATACGCAGTATTTT. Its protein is CASTSGPRSSTDTQYF.

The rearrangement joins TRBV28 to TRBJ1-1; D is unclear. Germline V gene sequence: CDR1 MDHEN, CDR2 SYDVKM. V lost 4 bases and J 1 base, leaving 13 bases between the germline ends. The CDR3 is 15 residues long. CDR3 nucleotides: TGTGCCAGCAGTTCGCACTGGGGTACGAACACTGAAGCTTTCTTT. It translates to CASSSHWGTNTEAFF.

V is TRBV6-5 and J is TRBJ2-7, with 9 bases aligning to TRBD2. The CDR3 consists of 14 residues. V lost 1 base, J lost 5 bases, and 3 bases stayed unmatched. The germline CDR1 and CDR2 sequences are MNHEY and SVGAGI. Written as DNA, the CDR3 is TGTGCCAGCAGTTACTTAGCGGGAGAAAACGAGCAGTACTTC. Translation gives CASSYLAGENEQYF.